This T cell receptor beta chain was documented in a study of T cell responses to AZD1222 COVID-19 vaccine. This CDR3 region has 17 residues. V lost 5 bases to trimming and J lost 3 bases; unmatched junction nucleotides: 8. Germline V gene lookup returns CDR1 SGHVS and CDR2 FNYEAQ. Only in-frame clones appear in the TCRdb table, and some are missing; sequencing was by immunoSEQ multiplex PCR. The sample lists around 160,000 clones; approximately 78% were seen once. Study-wide results and limits: The CD4 TCRs associated with vaccination extended across spike and predominated at 160-218 and 743-854.

This clone was recorded a few times. The antigen remains unidentified. The V gene is TRBV7-6, the J gene TRBJ2-1; TRBD2 matches at 12 bases. The clonotype comes from an adult in good health. The sample in question was peripheral blood, obtained on day 0 of MenACWY control vaccination. CDR3 amino acids: CASSPTSGGTNYNEQFF. CDR3 coding DNA: TGTGCCAGCAGCCCAACTAGCGGGGGGACAAACTACAATGAGCAGTTCTTC.